This is a list of T cell receptor beta chains from one sample in a study of T cell responses to AZD1222 COVID-19 vaccine. The data were produced by immunoSEQ multiplex PCR, yet TCRdb's version contains in-frame clones alone and is incomplete. Of roughly 110,000 clones listed, around nine tenths are singletons. The source material was peripheral blood, sampled on day 0 of AZD1222 vaccination. The receptors here all came from an adult in good health. Each CDR3 is given without its conserved first and last residue.

v_gene: TRBV6-2/TRBV6-3
j_gene: TRBJ2-5
len: 13
CDR3aa: ASSPLTGGKETQY

v_gene: TRBV19
j_gene: TRBJ2-7
len: 13
CDR3aa: ASSIDPRGQGEQY

v_gene: TRBV24-1
j_gene: TRBJ2-1
len: 13
CDR3aa: ATSDPRTGNNEQF

v_gene: TRBV2
j_gene: TRBJ1-4
len: 12
CDR3aa: ASTIAGYNEKLF

v_gene: TRBV29-1
j_gene: TRBJ2-1
len: 14
CDR3aa: SVPGRVSARWNEQF

v_gene: TRBV7-8
j_gene: TRBJ2-2
len: 14
CDR3aa: ASTLRSGQLTGELF

v_gene: TRBV4-2
j_gene: TRBJ2-7
len: 13
CDR3aa: ASSQVSGMTYEQY

v_gene: TRBV14
j_gene: TRBJ2-7
len: 13
CDR3aa: ASSQVGLQGYEQY

v_gene: TRBV18
j_gene: TRBJ2-5
len: 14
CDR3aa: ASSTVRDPAKETQY

v_gene: TRBV7-9
j_gene: TRBJ2-3
len: 10
CDR3aa: ASSLKPDTQY

v_gene: TRBV5-1
j_gene: TRBJ2-1
len: 13
CDR3aa: ASSLGTNDYNEQF

v_gene: TRBV10-3
j_gene: TRBJ2-3
len: 11
CDR3aa: AIQGHSTDTQY

v_gene: TRBV6-5
j_gene: TRBJ1-1
len: 12
CDR3aa: ASSGLQIHTEAF

v_gene: TRBV9
j_gene: TRBJ2-2
len: 12
CDR3aa: ASSMGQNTGELF

v_gene: TRBV29-1
j_gene: TRBJ1-6
len: 11
CDR3aa: SVEPAPNSPLH

v_gene: TRBV13
j_gene: TRBJ2-1
len: 15
CDR3aa: ASSRRGLAGAYNEQF

v_gene: TRBV5-1
j_gene: TRBJ2-3
len: 14
CDR3aa: ASSLAQKRSTDTQY

v_gene: TRBV6-1
j_gene: TRBJ2-1
len: 9
CDR3aa: ASSDREKQF

v_gene: TRBV30
j_gene: TRBJ2-7
len: 12
CDR3aa: AWSCSGNYYEQY

v_gene: TRBV6-6
j_gene: TRBJ1-6
len: 11
CDR3aa: ASSGQGGQRLH

v_gene: TRBV28
j_gene: TRBJ1-2
len: 11
CDR3aa: ASSSGQGSGYT

v_gene: TRBV2
j_gene: TRBJ2-1
len: 13
CDR3aa: ASRQTSGPYNEQF

v_gene: TRBV7-2
j_gene: TRBJ1-5
len: 13
CDR3aa: ASSLEVFESGPQH

v_gene: TRBV12-3/TRBV12-4
j_gene: TRBJ2-7
len: 11
CDR3aa: ASCRAGAGEQY

v_gene: TRBV5-8
j_gene: TRBJ1-5
len: 13
CDR3aa: ASSLGDRERQPQH

v_gene: TRBV28
j_gene: TRBJ2-7
len: 14
CDR3aa: ASRPPLGGKNYEQY

v_gene: TRBV9
j_gene: TRBJ2-1
len: 12
CDR3aa: ASSVVPSRNEQF

v_gene: TRBV3-1/TRBV3-2
j_gene: TRBJ1-6
len: 12
CDR3aa: ASSQGEDNSPLH

v_gene: TRBV7-8
j_gene: TRBJ2-1
len: 13
CDR3aa: ASSLRAAGANEQF

v_gene: TRBV28
j_gene: TRBJ1-3
len: 13
CDR3aa: ASSSQGMVGNTIY

v_gene: TRBV7-2
j_gene: TRBJ2-5
len: 12
CDR3aa: ASSLGSVRETQY

v_gene: TRBV6-2/TRBV6-3
j_gene: TRBJ2-1
len: 11
CDR3aa: ASSYRPAYEQF

v_gene: TRBV5-1
j_gene: TRBJ1-1
len: 12
CDR3aa: ASGYGGWNTEAF

v_gene: TRBV19
j_gene: TRBJ2-1
len: 12
CDR3aa: ASSMRWQGHEQF

v_gene: TRBV19
j_gene: TRBJ1-5
len: 11
CDR3aa: ASRLYSNQPQH

v_gene: TRBV28
j_gene: TRBJ1-1
len: 10
CDR3aa: ASSRDSAEAF